This T cell receptor beta chain was captured in a study of T cell responses to AZD1222 COVID-19 vaccine. Whole-study results and caveats: No day 14 peak samples; only post-peak repertoires were characterized. Most donors were white British, females outnumbered males, and clonal diversity was possibly underestimated.

As concerns this clone: Its cognate antigen is unknown.

TCRdb's copy holds only in-frame clones and misses some; the assay was immunoSEQ multiplex PCR. The sample holds around 100,000 clones, roughly nine tenths seen once. The V and J ends lost 2 bases and 0 bases respectively, with 10 bases between them. Germline lookup yields CDR1 SGHVS and CDR2 FQNEAQ. The CDR3 runs 15 residues. The sequences come from peripheral blood, collected on day 0 of AZD1222 vaccination. The rearrangement links TRBV7-8 to TRBJ1-1; possibly TRBD1 for D (5 bases). The sequence was collected from an adult in good health. The CDR3 loop reads CASSLKRQLNTEAFF. The CDR3 nucleotides are TGTGCCAGCAGCTTAAAAAGACAGTTGAACACTGAAGCTTTCTTT.